The entry that follows covers one TCR beta chain sequence. There is no known antigen for this receptor. Base-call qualities are not available, and no considerably larger clone is one nucleotide away. These data originate in a study of blood T cell repertoires in COVID-19 (dated by TCRdb to the early 2020s). Study-wide context: Samples covering the acute and convalescent phases of COVID-19 were provided by collaborators in the United States, Italy and Spain. Nearly every sample came with metadata listing a de-identified subject ID, COVID-19 status, age in years and sex. The samples were drawn from two sources: the first 160 participants of the ongoing ImmuneRACE study, and over 1,000 subjects contributed by 6 global collaborators. The repertoires were released in a freely available public database meant as a resource for research on the immune response to SARS-CoV-2. Subjects who had been exposed to COVID-19, were actively infected with it, or had recovered from it provided the deeply sampled blood TCRbeta repertoires that made up the dataset. The prospective study material was composed of cDNA or gDNA derived from T cells, B-cell-depleted T cells, or PBMCs. Where available, HLA class I and class II types were taken from metadata supplied by the sample provider and were not determined by assay-based typing.

Collaborating institutions collected whole blood in K2EDTA tubes following their own protocols. For TCRbeta analysis, collaborator samples were shipped as frozen whole blood, as isolated PBMCs, or as DNA extracted from either sample type. Trimming removed 0 bases from V and 9 bases from J; the gene matches leave 13 bases unexplained. For CDR1 and CDR2, the germline V gene lists LGHNA and YNFKEQ. From the cysteine through the phenylalanine, the CDR3 covers 18 amino acids. CDR3 DNA only is kept here, 54 bases in frame from base 1. The immunoSEQ Assay, a bias-controlled multiplex PCR, was used to amplify TCRbeta CDR3 regions from genomic DNA. In the original analysis: The number of nucleated cells in each sample was estimated by amplification of reference gene primers within the assay. To quantify the absolute abundance of each unique TCRbeta CDR3 rearrangement, sequence reads were collapsed and filtered. For each sample, productive Simpson clonality was calculated by taking the square root of Simpson's diversity index across productive rearrangements. TCRdb holds this immuneACCESS table with in-frame rearrangements only. Some clones are missing; in checked studies, unresolved V genes explain under half, and the rest has no known cause. Clone size and the V and J calls come from that table; the DNA yielded D and trimming. This sample comprises under 150,000 clones, 81% of them detected only once. Clones ranked in the top ten supply over 7.5% of the sample.

The investigation overall reported the following: How much clinical and demographic metadata was included differed by source and by participant, and the metadata was provided uncurated.

The V and J segments used are TRBV4-2 and TRBJ2-3; 12 bases in between match TRBD2. Sequenced: peripheral blood. The clonotype was recovered from a woman aged 55-69 years with active or convalescent COVID-19. This receptor carries the CDR3 CASSQEGETSGSFATQYF. The DNA is as follows: TGTGCCAGCAGCCAAGAGGGTGAGACTAGCGGGAGTTTCGCCACGCAGTATTTT.